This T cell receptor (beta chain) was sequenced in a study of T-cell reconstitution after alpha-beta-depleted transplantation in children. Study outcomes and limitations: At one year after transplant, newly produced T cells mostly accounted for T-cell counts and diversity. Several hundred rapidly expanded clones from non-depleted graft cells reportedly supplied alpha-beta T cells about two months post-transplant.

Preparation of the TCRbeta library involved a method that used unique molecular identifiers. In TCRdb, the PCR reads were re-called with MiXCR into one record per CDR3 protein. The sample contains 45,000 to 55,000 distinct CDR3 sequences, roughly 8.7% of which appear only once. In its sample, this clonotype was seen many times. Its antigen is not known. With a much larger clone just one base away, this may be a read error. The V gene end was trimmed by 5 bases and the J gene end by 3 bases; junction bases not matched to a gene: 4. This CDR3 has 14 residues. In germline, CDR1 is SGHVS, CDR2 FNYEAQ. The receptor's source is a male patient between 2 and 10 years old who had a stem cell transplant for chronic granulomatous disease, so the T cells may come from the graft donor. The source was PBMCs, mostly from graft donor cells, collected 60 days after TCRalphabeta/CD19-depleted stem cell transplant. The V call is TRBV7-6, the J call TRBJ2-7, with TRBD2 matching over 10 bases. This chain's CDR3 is CASSRTSGDYEQYF. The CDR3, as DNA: TGTGCCAGCAGCCGGACTAGCGGAGACTACGAGCAGTACTTC.